This record concerns one T cell receptor beta chain sequence. Living in roughly 25 US areas, the participants were between roughly 18 and 95 years of age. Membership in each cohort depended on participant-reported clinical history. The source of the sample is a study of blood T cell repertoires in COVID-19. Looking at the study overall: T cells, B-cell-depleted T cells, or PBMCs provided the cDNA or gDNA that served as material.

In the authors' methods: Researchers report that nucleated cell counts were estimated from reference gene primer amplification. Clones were read by immunoSEQ multiplex PCR, and TCRdb kept only the in-frame ones, dropping some. That table supplies the V and J calls and clone size; D and trimming were determined from the DNA. The profile shows 130,000 or so clones, 70% to 90% of them singletons. CDR1 and CDR2 (germline): KGHSH, LQKENI. V lost 2 bases to trimming and J lost 3 bases, with 8 bases between them. This CDR3 is built from 14 residues. The sequence derives from a woman aged 45-65 years with acute COVID-19. The sample was PBMCs or T cells enriched from blood (not recorded which). The genes are TRBV18 and TRBJ2-4; D is ambiguous. The CDR3 loop is CASSPSSDKNIQYF. CDR3 DNA: TGTGCCAGCTCACCATCTAGTGACAAAAACATTCAGTACTTC.